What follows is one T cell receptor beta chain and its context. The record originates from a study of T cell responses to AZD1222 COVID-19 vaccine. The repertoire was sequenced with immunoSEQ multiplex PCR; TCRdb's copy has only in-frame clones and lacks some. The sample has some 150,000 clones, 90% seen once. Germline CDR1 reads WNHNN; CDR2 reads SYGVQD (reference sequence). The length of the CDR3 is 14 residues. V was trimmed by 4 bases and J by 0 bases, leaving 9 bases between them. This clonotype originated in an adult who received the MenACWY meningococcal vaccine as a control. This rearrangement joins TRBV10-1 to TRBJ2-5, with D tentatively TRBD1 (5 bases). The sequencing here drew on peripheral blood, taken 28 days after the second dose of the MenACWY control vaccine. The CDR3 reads CASSGAGNQETQYF. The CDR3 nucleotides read TGCGCCAGCAGTGGGGCAGGGAACCAAGAGACCCAGTACTTC.